This T cell receptor (beta chain) is drawn from a study of blood T cell repertoires in COVID-19 (dated by TCRdb to about 2020). As for the study more broadly: Samples from collaborators originated in the United States, Italy and Spain and spanned both the acute and convalescent phases of COVID-19. The prospective study material was composed of cDNA or gDNA derived from T cells, B-cell-depleted T cells, or PBMCs. Subjects who had been exposed to COVID-19, were actively infected with it, or had recovered from it provided the deeply sampled blood TCRbeta repertoires that made up the dataset. The repertoires were released in a freely available public database intended as a resource for research on the immune response to SARS-CoV-2. The samples were drawn from the first 160 participants of the ongoing ImmuneRACE study and from 1,254 subjects provided by 6 global collaborators. The sample metadata nearly always contained a de-identified subject ID, COVID-19 status, age in years and sex. HLA class I and class II types, where available, came from metadata supplied by the sample provider rather than from assay-based typing. Summary of the overall study and its limitations: The amount of clinical and demographic metadata varied by source and participant and was provided uncurated.

Enrolling through a virtual design, the prospective study's participants ranged in age from roughly 18 to 90 years and lived across 20 to 30 United States geographic areas. In the prospective study, participants were assigned to cohorts based on the clinical history participants reported in a screening survey and a study questionnaire. In the prospective study, whole blood, serum and a nasopharyngeal or oropharyngeal swab were collected from each participant by mobile phlebotomists. Prospective study participants could optionally give additional blood draws and questionnaires over an approximately 2-month period. Before DNA extraction, prospective study blood samples were shipped either frozen or at room temperature. In the case of this clone: It has no known antigen specificity. There are no base qualities to consult, and no much larger clone falls within one base.

Including the terminal cysteine and phenylalanine, the CDR3 comprises 14 residues. CDR3 DNA is the only sequence kept; it has 42 bases, read in frame from the first base. In the germline V gene (reference sequence), CDR1 corresponds to LGHDT and CDR2 to YNNKEL. The junction carries 11 bases between V and J, which are trimmed by 4 bases and 5 bases respectively. TCRbeta CDR3 regions were amplified from genomic DNA using the immunoSEQ Assay, a bias-controlled multiplex PCR. For the original study's pipeline: Within the assay, amplification of reference gene primers was used to estimate how many nucleated cells each sample contained. To quantify the absolute abundance of each unique TCRbeta CDR3 rearrangement, sequence reads were collapsed and filtered. For each sample, productive Simpson clonality was calculated as the square root of Simpson's diversity index over productive rearrangements. The immuneACCESS repertoire file appears here via TCRdb, limited to in-frame rearrangements. These files lack a portion of the clones; in checked studies, under half of the deficit traces to unresolved V genes, and the cause of the others is not known. V and J calls plus clone size are reproduced from that table; the DNA served to infer D and trimming. This sample has roughly 220,000 clones in its table, and just over 85% of those were observed once. The top ten clones comprise 3% to 4.5% of the sample.

Recombination linked TRBV3-1 (or the pseudogene TRBV3-2) to TRBJ1-4; the D gene is possibly TRBD1, with 6 bases matching. The sequenced sample was PBMCs or T cells enriched from blood (not recorded which). This clonotype was obtained from a woman between 35 and 50 years old with acute COVID-19. In nucleotides, the sequence is TGTGCCAGCAGCCGACGGACAGTAAATGAAAAACTGTTTTTT. Its protein product is CASSRRTVNEKLFF.